This T cell receptor (beta chain) was profiled in a study of T-cell reconstitution after alpha-beta-depleted transplantation in children. This sample's TCRbeta library carried unique molecular identifier barcodes. TCRdb reprocessed the PCR reads via MiXCR and lists one record per CDR3 protein. The sample includes hundreds of thousands of distinct CDR3 sequences, about 12% of them seen just once. Ten or more counts support this clonotype. The starting material was PBMCs from the stem cell graft donor, obtained from the stem cell graft. The TCR sequence derives from a human donor who donated a stem cell graft to a child with acute lymphoblastic leukemia.

CDR3 in amino acids: CASSEARGVYEQYF. In DNA, the CDR3 is TGTGCCAGCAGTGAAGCAAGGGGGGTATACGAGCAGTACTTC. The chain joins TRBV25-1 to TRBJ2-7, with D tentatively TRBD1 or TRBD2 (6 bases each). Germline V gene sequence: CDR1 MGHDK, CDR2 SYGVNS. This CDR3 comprises 14 residues. Trimming took 2 bases from V and 4 from J, leaving 12 bases between them.